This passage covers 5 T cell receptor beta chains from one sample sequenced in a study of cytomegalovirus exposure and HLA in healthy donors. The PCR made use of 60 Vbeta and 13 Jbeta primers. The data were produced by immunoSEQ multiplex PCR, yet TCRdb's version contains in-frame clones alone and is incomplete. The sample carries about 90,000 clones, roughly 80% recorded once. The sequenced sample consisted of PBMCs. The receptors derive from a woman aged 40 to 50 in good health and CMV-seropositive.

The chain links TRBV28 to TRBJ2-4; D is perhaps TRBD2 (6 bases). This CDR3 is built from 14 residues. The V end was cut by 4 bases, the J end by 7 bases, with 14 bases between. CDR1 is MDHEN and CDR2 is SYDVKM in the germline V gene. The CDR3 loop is CASSSKTRVNIQYF. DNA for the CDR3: TGTGCCAGCAGTTCCAAGACTAGAGTCAACATTCAGTACTTC.

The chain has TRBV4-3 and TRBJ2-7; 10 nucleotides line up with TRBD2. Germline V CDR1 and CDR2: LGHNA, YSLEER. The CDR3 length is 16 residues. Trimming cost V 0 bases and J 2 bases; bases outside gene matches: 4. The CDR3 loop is CASSQDTSGIPYEQYF. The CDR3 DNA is TGCGCCAGCAGCCAAGATACTAGCGGGATCCCCTACGAGCAGTACTTC.

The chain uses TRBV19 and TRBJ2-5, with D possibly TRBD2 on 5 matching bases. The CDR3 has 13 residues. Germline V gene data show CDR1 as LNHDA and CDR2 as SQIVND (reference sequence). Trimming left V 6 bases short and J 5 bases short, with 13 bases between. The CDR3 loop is CASSTGVLETQYF. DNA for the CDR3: TGTGCCAGTAGCACCGGGGTCCTGGAGACCCAGTACTTC. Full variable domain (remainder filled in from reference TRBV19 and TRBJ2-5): DGGITQSPKYLFRKEGQNVTLSCEQNLNHDAMYWYRQDPGQGLRLIYYSQIVNDFQKGDIAEGYSVSREKKESFPLTVTSAQKNPTAFYLCASSTGVLETQYFGPGTRLLVL.

CDR3 coding DNA: TGTGCCAGCACCCCAGGTCCTCAAACCTACGAGCAGTACTTC. Translated, it gives CASTPGPQTYEQYF. The chain combines TRBV6-6 with TRBJ2-7; D remains unclear. The CDR3 is made up of 14 amino acids. Germline V gene sequence: CDR1 MNHNY, CDR2 SVGAGI (reference sequence). Trimming stripped 7 bases from V and 2 bases from J, with 15 bases between.

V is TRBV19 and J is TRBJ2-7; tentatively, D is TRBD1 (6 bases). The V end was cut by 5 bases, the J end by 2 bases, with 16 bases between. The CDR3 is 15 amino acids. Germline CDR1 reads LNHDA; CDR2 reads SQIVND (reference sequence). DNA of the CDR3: TGTGCCAGTAGTTTCCGCTTACAGGGTGCCTACGAGCAGTACTTC. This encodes CASSFRLQGAYEQYF.